This entry lists 18 T cell receptor beta chains sequenced from one sample in a study of shared clonotypes between healthy human individuals. Clones were sequenced by immunoSEQ multiplex PCR, and TCRdb holds only the in-frame ones, with some missing. The data show more than 400,000 clones, with over 70% seen just once and about 13% held by the top ten. Specimen: PBMCs. The receptors were gathered from a woman in her thirties or forties in good health. Some clones in this sample may be carry-over from other donors' samples.

A single count supports this clone. The chain carries TRBV9 and TRBJ2-3; D is unclear. The CDR3 extends over 13 amino acids. CDR1 SGDLS and CDR2 YYNGEE come from the germline V gene. Trimming pared 0 bases from V and 5 bases from J, leaving 7 bases between. CDR3 protein: CASSVGVGDTQYF. CDR3 nucleotides: TGTGCCAGCAGCGTAGGGGTAGGAGATACGCAGTATTTT.

This clone has a handful of counts. The V call is TRBV6-6, the J call TRBJ2-1; possibly TRBD2 for D (5 bases). V lost 4 bases to trimming and J lost 9 bases, with 13 bases between them. This CDR3 has 13 amino acids. The germline gives CDR1 MNHNY, CDR2 SVGAGI (reference sequence). The chain's CDR3 is CASSSQLEGEQFF. The CDR3, as DNA: TGTGCCAGCAGTTCACAACTAGAGGGTGAGCAGTTCTTC.

The chain uses TRBV25-1 and TRBJ2-5, with TRBD2 as a possible D gene (6 bases). V lost 4 bases to trimming and J lost 2 bases, with 17 bases between them. The germline V gene encodes CDR1 MGHDK and CDR2 SYGVNS. The CDR3 is 16 residues long. CDR3 bases: TGTGCCAGCAGTGGTTCCTCTTCTGCGGGGCAAGAGACCCAGTACTTC. It encodes CASSGSSSAGQETQYF.

The count of this clone is one. This likely reflects a read error, since a far larger clone is one base away. The gene calls are TRBV4-1 and TRBJ1-2, with D uncertain. The CDR3 length is 13 residues. Between the trimmed V and J ends, which lost 2 bases and 7 bases, there was a span of 11 bases. The V gene's germline CDR1 is MGHRA and CDR2 YSYEKL. The DNA of the CDR3 is TGCGCCAGCAGCCAAAACGGGTTCCGTGGCTACACCTTC. This gives the protein CASSQNGFRGYTF.

The chain is built from TRBV27 and TRBJ2-7; 9 bases map to TRBD1. The germline gives CDR1 MNHEY, CDR2 SMNVEV (reference sequence). V trimming: 5 bases; J trimming: 3 bases; junction bases outside the gene matches: 8. The CDR3 spans 15 residues. Written as DNA, the CDR3 is TGTGCCAGCAGTCGGGAGCCGGGACAGGGCTACGAGCAGTACTTC. This sequence encodes CASSREPGQGYEQYF.

This clone was picked up one time. The rearrangement joins TRBV7-8 to TRBJ2-1; D unclear. Trimming pared 5 bases from V and 4 bases from J, leaving 15 bases between. Germline loops: CDR1 SGHVS, CDR2 FQNEAQ. The CDR3 is made up of 15 amino acids. CDR3 bases: TGTGCCAGCAGCCTACGCCGGATGGGGTACAATGAGCAGTTCTTC. This codes for CASSLRRMGYNEQFF.

Notes on this clone: Since a far larger clone is one base different, this is likely a read error. Other DNA sequences in the same sample also yield this CDR3. The CDR3 region is CASRQGALYEQFF. In DNA, the CDR3 is TGCGCCAGCAGACAGGGGGCTCTCTATGAGCAGTTCTTC. The chain links TRBV6-6 to TRBJ2-1, with 10 bases lining up with TRBD1. The CDR3 has 13 amino acids. Germline assignment: CDR1 MNHNY and CDR2 SVGAGI (reference sequence).

About this clone: A single base is all that separates this from a far larger clone, so a read error is likely. This chain joins TRBV29-1 and TRBJ1-2; tentatively, D is TRBD1 (6 bases). The CDR3 is 12 residues long. The germline gives CDR1 SQVTM, CDR2 ANQGSEA. The CDR3 DNA reads TGCAGCGTGACCGGGACAACTTATGTCTACACCTTC. As protein: CSVTGTTYVYTF. The variable domain in full, completed from reference TRBV29-1 and TRBJ1-2, reads SAVISQKPSRDICQRGTSLTIQCQVDSQVTMMFWYRQQPGQSLTLIATANQGSEATYESGFVIDKFPISRPNLTFSTLTVSNMSPEDSSIYLCSVTGTTYVYTFGSGTRLTVV.

The chain combines TRBV2 with TRBJ2-1; 9 nucleotides match TRBD2. Germline values: CDR1 SNHLY, CDR2 FYNNEI. Losses at the gene ends were 5 bases for V and 4 bases for J; bases not matched to a gene: 6. The length of the CDR3 is 15 residues. CDR3 region: CASSSTSGSYNEQFF. The CDR3 DNA is TGTGCCAGCAGTTCGACTAGCGGAAGTTACAATGAGCAGTTCTTC. Combining the CDR3 with reference TRBV2 and TRBJ2-1 gives the whole variable domain EPEVTQTPSHQVTQMGQEVILRCVPISNHLYFYWYRQILGQKVEFLVSFYNNEISEKSEIFDDQFSVERPDGSNFTLKIRSTKLEDSAMYFCASSSTSGSYNEQFFGPGTRLTVL.

The chain employs TRBV6-5 and TRBJ1-1, with a possible D match to TRBD1 (6 bases). The germline CDR1 and CDR2 sequences are MNHEY and SVGAGI. V shed 7 bases and J shed 5 bases, with 20 bases lying between them. CDR3 size: 15 residues. The chain's CDR3 is CASTVLGIGGTEAFF. CDR3 DNA: TGTGCCAGCACCGTCCTTGGAATAGGGGGAACTGAAGCTTTCTTT.

The J gene is TRBJ1-5, the V gene TRBV19; D is ambiguous. Germline V CDR1 and CDR2: LNHDA, SQIVND (reference sequence). The CDR3 is 13 residues long. V lost 5 bases and J lost 5, with 10 bases in between. The CDR3 nucleotides are TGTGCCAGTAGTGAGCAGGCACATCAGCCCCAGCATTTT. It yields the protein CASSEQAHQPQHF.

Notes on this clone: A far larger clone is one base from this, pointing to a likely read error. The V call is TRBV4-2, the J call TRBJ2-5; 10 nucleotides match TRBD2. The CDR3 is 15 amino acids. The germline V gene encodes CDR1 LGHNA and CDR2 YNFKEQ. Trimming removed 2 bases from V and 5 bases from J; junction bases left unmatched: 5. The CDR3 is CASSQLAGVGETQYF. In nucleotides, the CDR3 is TGTGCCAGCAGCCAACTAGCGGGAGTGGGTGAGACCCAGTACTTC.

In this sample, this clone turned up once. A far larger clone is off by one base, so a read error is likely. The V gene is TRBV28, the J gene TRBJ1-5; D is undetermined. The CDR3 length is 15 residues. Germline CDR1 is MDHEN and CDR2 is SYDVKM. V lost 4 bases and J 1 base, leaving 11 bases between the germline ends. The CDR3 nucleotides read TGTGCCAGCAGTTCAGTCTTAGGCAGCAATCAGCCCCAGCATTTT. This sequence encodes CASSSVLGSNQPQHF.

V gene TRBV19 combines with J gene TRBJ2-2, with D unclear. V lost 10 bases to trimming and J lost 0 bases, with 21 bases between them. The germline V gene encodes CDR1 LNHDA and CDR2 SQIVND (reference sequence). The CDR3 runs 17 residues. In DNA, the CDR3 is TGTGCCACCCGAACCCCCGGGCAGGCCGCGAACACCGGGGAGCTGTTTTTT. This gives the protein CATRTPGQAANTGELFF.

Worth noting for this clone: This probably arose from a read error, given a far larger clone one base away. This chain uses TRBV6-1 with TRBJ1-2, with 7 bases identical to TRBD1. V gave up 8 bases and J gave up 4 bases; unmatched junction bases: 4. The germline gives CDR1 MNHNS, CDR2 SASEGT. The CDR3 has 12 amino acids. CDR3 protein: CASGAGGYGYTF. Written as DNA, the CDR3 is TGTGCCAGCGGGGCAGGGGGCTATGGCTACACCTTC.

This chain uses TRBV6-4 with TRBJ1-1; D is ambiguous. The germline V and J ends were trimmed by 4 bases and 0 bases, with 6 bases remaining between them. The CDR3 is 13 amino acids. CDR1 MRHNA and CDR2 SNTAGT come from the germline V gene. The chain's CDR3 is CASSVRLNTEAFF. CDR3 DNA sequence: TGTGCCAGCAGTGTCCGATTGAACACTGAAGCTTTCTTT.

A word on this clone: With a far larger clone one base away, a read error is the likely cause. Other DNA sequences in the same sample also yield this CDR3. The CDR3 here is CASSPQSANYGYTF. DNA for the CDR3: TGTGCCAGCTCACCACAGTCGGCTAACTATGGCTACACCTTC. The chain employs TRBV18 and TRBJ1-2; D is unresolved. The V and J ends lost 1 base and 0 bases respectively, with 6 bases between them. The CDR3 consists of 14 residues. Germline CDR1 is KGHSH and CDR2 is LQKENI.

This chain connects TRBV7-6 to TRBJ2-2, with D tentatively TRBD2 (5 bases). V gave up 5 bases and J gave up 5 bases, with 18 bases separating them. CDR3 length equals 16 residues. The germline CDR1 and CDR2 sequences are SGHVS and FNYEAQ. The CDR3 DNA sequence: TGTGCCAGCAGCCTTTCGGGGAGCACGTGGACCGGGGAGCTGTTTTTT. This sequence encodes CASSLSGSTWTGELFF.